This T cell receptor beta chain was identified in a study of response to subunit inactivated influenza vaccine. Overall study results and limits: The authors suggested that every seasonal influenza vaccination recruits few new T cells.

Comments on this clonotype: What it binds is unknown.

TCRdb called the RT-PCR reads again in MiXCR, with one record for every CDR3 protein. The sample contains approximately 500,000 distinct CDR3 sequences, roughly 13% of which appear only once. The receptor was derived from a man aged 45 to 65 who received an inactivated influenza vaccine. This specimen consisted of PBMCs from blood, obtained 40 to 50 days after vaccination.

Here the CDR3 DNA reads TGCGCCAGCAGCGCGGAGGCCCCGAATATGCAGGGGGCGAGGTACAATGAGCAGTTCTTC. This translates into CASSAEAPNMQGARYNEQFF. The chain carries TRBV5-1 and TRBJ2-1; TRBD1 aligns across 8 bases. The J segment lost 4 bases and the V segment lost 4 bases, leaving 22 bases of the junction unmatched. The CDR3 has 20 amino acids. CDR1 SGHRS and CDR2 YFSETQ come from the germline V gene.